The T cell receptor beta chain described here comes from a study of blood T cell repertoires in COVID-19. Study overall: The United States, Italy and Spain were the sources of the acute and convalescent COVID-19 samples.

Assay: immunoSEQ multiplex PCR; the TCRdb copy retains only in-frame clones and omits some. This sample yields some 120,000 clones, of which more than 80% are seen a single time; about 3.3% belongs to the top ten. There are 12 residues in the CDR3. The germline gives CDR1 MNHEY, CDR2 SVGAGI. V was shortened by 5 bases and J by 7 bases, with 8 bases between the two germline ends. The chain is built from TRBV6-5 and TRBJ2-2; D perhaps matches TRBD2 (6 bases). The sequencing input was peripheral blood. This TCR was sampled from a woman aged 80 or over with COVID-19, enrolled during active disease. The chain's CDR3 is CASSREVGELFF. The DNA of the CDR3 is TGTGCCAGCAGTAGGGAGGTCGGGGAGCTGTTTTTT.